This TCR beta chain was observed in a study of T cells after yellow fever vaccination. One entry per CDR3 protein results from TCRdb running MiXCR on the 5' RACE reads. The sample comprises about 85,000 distinct CDR3 sequences, 13% of which are singletons, and roughly 24% rests with the top ten. Study results and caveats: A large majority of primary-vaccination clones showed up again after the booster (96% CD4, around 90% CD8). A faster peak, day 5 versus 15, was reached by the weaker secondary response.

The CDR3 sequence is 16 residues long. Germline V gene lookup returns CDR1 DFQATT and CDR2 SNEGSKA (reference sequence). The source material was CD8+ T cells not binding an NS4B(214-222) dextramer, sorted from PBMCs, sampled 21 days after the first yellow fever vaccination. This chain uses TRBV20-1 with TRBJ2-3; weak D call: TRBD1 (5 bases). This receptor was obtained from a man aged 18-30 years who received the YFV17D yellow fever vaccine. The CDR3 region has the DNA TGCTGTCCAAGACCTCTGGGGCTTTTAATACGAGATACGCAGTATTTT. The encoded protein is CCPRPLGLLIRDTQYF.